This TCR beta chain originates from a study of Ad26.COV2.S vaccination and SARS-CoV-2 variants. Study summary: Enrolled in COV1001, the donor was in the Ad26.COV2.S trial arm, which received the vaccine.

Findings of the study overall: Responses of T cells in total may have been underestimated by the TCR breadth and depth analyses. Marked by substantial breadth, spike-specific CD8+ and CD4+ T cell responses were reportedly seen after vaccination. People given the vaccine had a wider spike-specific TCR breadth than placebo recipients did.

To note about this clone: Its antigen is not identified.

Stated treatment: some 20 received Ad26.COV2.S at low or high dose, single or two shots; 5 received placebo; per-sample allocation not given. Day 63 after the first vaccine or placebo injection was the time point for sampling. Only in-frame clones appear in the TCRdb table, and some are missing; sequencing was by immunoSEQ multiplex PCR. The data show over 400,000 clones, about 90% seen once. The CDR3 spans 15 residues. The V gene's germline CDR1 is SGHAT and CDR2 FQNNGV. V lost 4 bases and J 10 bases, leaving 17 bases between the germline ends. Specimen: peripheral blood, collected in a trial of Ad26.COV2.S vaccine versus placebo. This TCR was sampled from a person aged 18-65 years who received the Ad26.COV2.S COVID-19 vaccine or a placebo. The chain employs TRBV11-2 and TRBJ2-6; D not resolved. CDR3 in amino acids: CASSSRGNTQNVLTF. As DNA, the CDR3 is TGTGCCAGCAGCTCCAGAGGCAACACACAAAACGTCCTGACTTTC.